This T cell receptor (beta chain) was identified during a study of regulatory T cells. The primer mix had 52 TRBV and 13 TRBJ primers. TCRdb keeps only in-frame clones here, not all; method: immunoSEQ multiplex PCR. Of tens of thousands of clones in the sample, roughly 90% were seen once. This CDR3 spans 14 amino acids. CDR1 and CDR2 (germline): SGHVS, FQNEAQ. Between the trimmed V and J ends, which lost 3 bases and 2 bases, there was a span of 9 bases. All CD3G-deficient patients showed autoimmunity, more severe in two. As concerns this clone: Antigen specificity is unknown.

Study-wide points: In CD3G-deficient patients, conventional CD4+ T cells were enriched for hydrophobic CDR3 residues at positions 6 and 7. Patient repertoires had restricted TRB V-J pairs and skewed V and J usage, most in Tregs.

Material for sequencing was conventional CD4+ T cells sorted from blood. The J gene is TRBJ2-3, the V gene TRBV7-8; D unclear. This clonotype originated in a child aged 10-17 years with CD3G deficiency. The CDR3 coding sequence is TGTGCCAGCAGCTTGGCGTTTTCCACAGATACGCAGTATTTT. Translating gives CASSLAFSTDTQYF. The whole variable domain, remainder taken from reference TRBV7-8 and TRBJ2-3, is GAGVSQSPRYKVAKRGQDVALRCDPISGHVSLFWYQQALGQGPEFLTYFQNEAQLDKSGLPSDRFFAERPEGSVSTLKIQRTQQEDSAVYLCASSLAFSTDTQYFGPGTRLTVL.